The sample holds a few counts of the clone carrying this TCR beta chain. Its antigen is currently unknown. TCRdb re-called the RT-PCR reads through MiXCR, storing one row per CDR3 protein. The table lists over 750,000 distinct CDR3 sequences, roughly 20% of them singletons. The data are from a study of response to subunit inactivated influenza vaccine. Study-level points and caveats: The authors suggested that few new T cells are recruited per seasonal influenza vaccination.

This TCR was sampled from a man aged 50 to 59 who received an inactivated influenza vaccine. The starting material was PBMCs from blood, obtained about 5 days after vaccination.

The CDR3 sequence: CASSSRGGYYEQYF. CDR3 coding DNA: TGTGCCAGCAGTTCCCGGGGAGGCTACTACGAGCAGTACTTC. The chain employs TRBV6-5 and TRBJ2-7; D is possibly TRBD2 (6 bases). The germline CDR1 and CDR2 sequences are MNHEY and SVGAGI. Trimming cost V 4 bases and J 3 bases, with 13 bases left between them. The CDR3 has 14 residues.